These 17 T cell receptor beta chains originate from one sample sequenced in a study of blood T cell repertoires in COVID-19. Data came from immunoSEQ multiplex PCR; TCRdb stores just in-frame clones and leaves some out. This repertoire shows roughly 68,000 clones, about nine tenths found once; its top ten account for about 43%. Sequencing was performed on peripheral blood. All receptors come from a woman aged 60-70 years with COVID-19, enrolled during active disease.

CDR3 DNA: TGTGCCAGCAGCGCCGACAGCATTACCATATATTTT. Translation: CASSADSITIYF. The V gene is TRBV7-2, the J gene TRBJ1-3; D might be TRBD1 (5 bases). Deletions cut 5 bases from V and 10 bases from J, with 12 bases between. The germline V gene encodes CDR1 SGHTA and CDR2 FQGNSA. The CDR3 has 12 residues.

The gene calls are TRBV7-9 and TRBJ1-4, with 7 bases identical to TRBD1. Germline CDR1 SEHNR, CDR2 FQNEAQ (reference sequence). The CDR3 spans 17 residues. V was pared by 3 bases and J by 8 bases, with 15 bases of the junction left unmatched. In DNA form, the CDR3 reads TGTGCCAGCAGCTTCAGGGGGGCGACACCGGTTGGCGAAAAACTGTTTTTT. Translation gives CASSFRGATPVGEKLFF.

The chain links TRBV4-1 to TRBJ1-5, with D unresolved. CDR1 and CDR2 from the germline V gene are MGHRA and YSYEKL. Trimming shortened V by 0 bases and J by 6 bases, and 12 bases separated the two germline ends. The CDR3 length is 15 residues. In DNA, the CDR3 is TGCGCCAGCAGCCAAGATAAGGGAGGCGGTCAGCCCCAGCATTTT. It codes for CASSQDKGGGQPQHF.

The J gene is TRBJ1-2, the V gene TRBV18, with D perhaps matching TRBD1 (5 bases). This CDR3 spans 15 amino acids. Between the trimmed V and J ends, which lost 4 bases and 7 bases, there was a span of 19 bases. Germline assignment: CDR1 KGHSH and CDR2 LQKENI. CDR3: CASSRIRVGARGYTF. CDR3 nucleotide sequence: TGTGCCAGCTCACGGATACGGGTTGGGGCTCGTGGCTACACCTTC.

This chain joins TRBV5-6 and TRBJ2-2; 11 bases fit TRBD2. J gave up 2 bases and V 3 bases, and 6 bases lay outside the gene matches. Looked up from germline, CDR1 is SGHDT and CDR2 is YYEEEE. The CDR3 covers 17 residues. In DNA form, the CDR3 reads TGTGCCAGCAGCTCTGGGGGACTAGCGGCTAACACCGGGGAGCTGTTTTTT. It yields the protein CASSSGGLAANTGELFF.

The gene calls are TRBV11-2 and TRBJ1-4, with 8 bases that match TRBD1. CDR1 is SGHAT and CDR2 is FQNNGV in the germline V gene. V dropped 5 bases and J dropped 7; count of bases not matched to a gene: 6. The CDR3 loop spans 14 amino acids. The CDR3 DNA is TGTGCCAGCAGCCCTCAGGGGGCGATTGAAAAACTGTTTTTT. Protein product: CASSPQGAIEKLFF.

V usage is TRBV5-8 and J usage is TRBJ1-2; D gene ambiguous. V was trimmed by 4 bases and J by 4 bases, leaving 11 bases between them. CDR1 SGHTS and CDR2 YDEGEE come from the germline V gene. The length of the CDR3 is 13 residues. The CDR3 loop reads CASSTPVVYGYTF. In nucleotides, the CDR3 is TGTGCCAGCAGCACCCCCGTAGTCTATGGCTACACCTTC.

The chain combines TRBV6-2 or TRBV6-3 with TRBJ2-2; possibly TRBD2 for D (6 bases). CDR1 and CDR2 from the germline V gene are MNHEY and SVGEGT. V lost 0 bases to trimming and J lost 6 bases, with 14 bases between them. This CDR3 has 16 amino acids. This CDR3 is CASSYSGRGSAGELFF. In DNA form, the CDR3 reads TGTGCCAGCAGTTACTCCGGGCGGGGATCGGCCGGGGAGCTGTTTTTT.

J is TRBJ2-1 and V is TRBV9, with 13 positions matching TRBD2. The length of the CDR3 is 16 residues. CDR1 SGDLS and CDR2 YYNGEE come from the germline V gene. With 3 bases clipped from V and 8 bases from J, the junction kept 8 bases outside the gene matches. The DNA of the CDR3 is TGTGCCAGCAGCGCCGGTTCGGGACTAGCGGGATATGAGCAGTTCTTC. It codes for CASSAGSGLAGYEQFF.

The V call is TRBV19, the J call TRBJ1-5, with 8 bases matching TRBD1. Germline lookup yields CDR1 LNHDA and CDR2 SQIVND (reference sequence). After removal of 8 bases from V and 5 bases from J, the junction contained 8 bases not matched to a gene. The CDR3 totals 14 residues. The DNA for the CDR3 is TGTGCCAGTGGACAGGGCCCCCTGGATCAGCCCCAGCATTTT. Amino acids: CASGQGPLDQPQHF.

The chain employs TRBV19 and TRBJ1-1, with TRBD1 as a possible D gene (6 bases). The CDR3 has 15 amino acids. Germline values: CDR1 LNHDA, CDR2 SQIVND (reference sequence). Trimming removed 7 bases from V and 5 bases from J, with 20 bases in between. CDR3 in DNA: TGTGCCAGTACCCCCGGGACAAACCCGCGGACTGAAGCTTTCTTT. It codes for CASTPGTNPRTEAFF.

V gene TRBV7-2 combines with J gene TRBJ1-1, with D maybe TRBD1 (6 bases). Trimming stripped 0 bases from V and 7 bases from J, with 9 bases between. The CDR3 sequence is 13 residues long. CDR1 and CDR2 (germline): SGHTA, FQGNSA. The CDR3 nucleotides are TGTGCCAGCAGCTTAGCGCAGGGGTTTGAAGCTTTCTTT. It specifies CASSLAQGFEAFF.

The chain combines TRBV15 with TRBJ2-5; no definite D call. Trimming pared 2 bases from V and 4 bases from J, leaving 17 bases between. Germline-derived CDR1 and CDR2 are LNHNV and YYDKDF (reference sequence). This CDR3 contains 16 residues. CDR3 protein: CATSRQVARDIETQYF. CDR3 DNA sequence: TGTGCCACCAGCAGACAGGTCGCCCGCGATATAGAGACCCAGTACTTC.

V is TRBV7-9 and J is TRBJ1-1; D gene unclear. The V gene lost 1 base and the J gene lost 2 bases, with 8 bases spanning the gap. Germline V gene data show CDR1 as SEHNR and CDR2 as FQNEAQ (reference sequence). The CDR3 runs 14 residues. The CDR3 loop is CASSLERGNTEAFF. The CDR3, as DNA: TGTGCCAGCAGCTTAGAGCGGGGAAACACTGAAGCTTTCTTT. Drawing the rest from reference TRBV7-9 and TRBJ1-1, the complete variable domain is DTGVSQNPRHKITKRGQNVTFRCDPISEHNRLYWYRQTLGQGPEFLTYFQNEAQLEKSRLLSDRFSAERPKGSFSTLEIQRTEQGDSAMYLCASSLERGNTEAFFGQGTRLTVV.

The J gene is TRBJ2-3, the V gene TRBV5-1, with 7 bases that match TRBD1. CDR1 is SGHRS and CDR2 is YFSETQ in the germline V gene. The CDR3 loop spans 13 amino acids. The V segment lost 4 bases and the J segment 6 bases; nucleotides outside the gene matches: 5. This CDR3 reads CASSLTGLDTQYF. The CDR3 DNA is TGCGCCAGCAGCCTGACAGGGTTGGATACGCAGTATTTT.

The rearrangement links TRBV7-9 to TRBJ1-5, with TRBD1 as a possible D gene (5 bases). Germline CDR1 reads SEHNR; CDR2 reads FQNEAQ (reference sequence). This CDR3 spans 12 amino acids. The V and J ends lost 3 bases and 6 bases respectively, with 6 bases between them. The CDR3 bases are TGTGCCAGCAGCTTGCAGGGTCAGCCCCAGCATTTT. This sequence encodes CASSLQGQPQHF.

In DNA form, the CDR3 reads TGTGCTATTGCGTCGCCTTTCTACAATGAGCAGTTCTTC. Translation: CAIASPFYNEQFF. The rearrangement links TRBV19 to TRBJ2-1; no reliable D call. From germline, CDR1 is LNHDA and CDR2 SQIVND (reference sequence). The CDR3 length is 13 residues.